The 9 T cell receptor beta chains below all came from one sample that was sequenced in a study of CD8+ T cells in alopecia areata. cDNA prepared by RNA extraction and subsequent reverse transcription served as the template for sequencing. Some clones are missing from TCRdb's copy, which holds only in-frame ones; the method was immunoSEQ multiplex PCR. The sample has approximately 99,000 clones, around 59% seen once. The sample consisted of CD8+ T cells sorted from blood. Receptors were obtained from a human donor in good health.

This sequence joins TRBV9 and TRBJ2-7; D is unclear. V gave up 0 bases and J gave up 0 bases, with 4 bases separating them. The CDR3 loop spans 13 amino acids. CDR1 is SGDLS, CDR2 YYNGEE, per germline. The CDR3 nucleotides are TGTGCCAGCAGCGTAGGGGACTCCTACGAGCAGTACTTC. This gives the protein CASSVGDSYEQYF.

The rearrangement links TRBV4-2 to TRBJ2-5, with TRBD2 matching over 7 bases. The CDR3 sequence is 14 residues long. Germline CDR1 LGHNA, CDR2 YNFKEQ. V lost 4 bases to trimming and J lost 2 bases; unmatched junction nucleotides: 4. The CDR3 protein is CASSLRAGQETQYF. The CDR3 DNA reads TGTGCCAGCAGCCTTCGAGCGGGGCAAGAGACCCAGTACTTC.

The chain recombines TRBV9 with TRBJ2-3; 8 positions match TRBD2. This CDR3 region has 16 residues. Losses at the gene ends were 0 bases for V and 2 bases for J; bases not matched to a gene: 5. Germline assignment: CDR1 SGDLS and CDR2 YYNGEE. CDR3: CASSVEAGGYTDTQYF. For the CDR3, the DNA is TGTGCCAGCAGCGTAGAGGCGGGGGGCTACACAGATACGCAGTATTTT. Based on the CDR3 plus reference TRBV9 and TRBJ2-3, the full variable domain is DSGVTQTPKHLITATGQRVTLRCSPRSGDLSVYWYQQSLDQGLQFLIQYYNGEERAKGNILERFSAQQFPDLHSELNLSSLELGDSALYFCASSVEAGGYTDTQYFGPGTRLTVL.

V gene TRBV5-5 combines with J gene TRBJ2-7; the D gene is possibly TRBD1 (5 bases). Trimming cost V 3 bases and J 4 bases, with 8 bases left between them. The CDR3 sequence is 12 residues long. Germline values: CDR1 SGHKS, CDR2 YYEKEE (reference sequence). The CDR3, as DNA: TGTGCCAGCAGCTGGACATGGTACGAGCAGTACTTC. It codes for CASSWTWYEQYF.

There are a few counts of this clone. This rearrangement joins TRBV11-3 to TRBJ1-1; 7 bases are shared with TRBD1. V shed 1 base and J 5 bases; nucleotides not matched to a gene: 1. This CDR3 has 13 residues. CDR1 and CDR2 from the germline V gene are SGHNT and YENEEA. The CDR3 region is CASSLGQGTEAFF. The CDR3 DNA follows: TGTGCCAGCAGCTTAGGACAGGGTACTGAAGCTTTCTTT.

The chain has TRBV18 and TRBJ1-2; 9 nucleotides align to TRBD1. Per germline, CDR1 KGHSH and CDR2 LQKENI. Trimming took 3 bases from V and 2 from J; bases not matched to a gene: 4. The CDR3 sequence is 15 residues long. DNA for the CDR3: TGTGCCAGCTCACCGGGACAGGGCGCGAACTATGGCTACACCTTC. This codes for CASSPGQGANYGYTF.

The chain carries TRBV19 and TRBJ1-1; 9 positions agree with TRBD1. CDR3 length: 14 amino acids. CDR1 is LNHDA, CDR2 SQIVND, per germline (reference sequence). J was trimmed by 1 base and V by 5 bases; bases with no gene match: 2. The CDR3 DNA sequence: TGTGCCAGTAGTGTGGGACAGGGGAACACTGAAGCTTTCTTT. It is translated as CASSVGQGNTEAFF. Full variable domain (remainder filled in from reference TRBV19 and TRBJ1-1): DGGITQSPKYLFRKEGQNVTLSCEQNLNHDAMYWYRQDPGQGLRLIYYSQIVNDFQKGDIAEGYSVSREKKESFPLTVTSAQKNPTAFYLCASSVGQGNTEAFFGQGTRLTVV.

This clone was recorded only once. The chain is built from TRBV4-2 and TRBJ2-3; D gene unclear. Germline CDR1 LGHNA, CDR2 YNFKEQ. The CDR3 runs to 17 residues. The V end lost 4 bases, the J end lost 2 bases, and 19 bases lay between the germline ends. The CDR3 loop is CASSRSPYPLPTDTQYF. As DNA, the CDR3 is TGTGCCAGCAGCCGGAGCCCCTACCCTCTTCCCACAGATACGCAGTATTTT.

The genes are TRBV23-1 and TRBJ2-7; either TRBD1 or TRBD2 may supply D (5 bases each). TRBV23-1 is reported as an ORF; its role is uncertain. The V end lost 6 bases, the J end lost 5 bases, and 14 bases lay between the germline ends. The CDR3 is made up of 13 amino acids. In DNA, the CDR3 is TGCGCCAGCAGGAGGGGTCCTGCTAACGAGCAGTACTTC. This translates into CASRRGPANEQYF.